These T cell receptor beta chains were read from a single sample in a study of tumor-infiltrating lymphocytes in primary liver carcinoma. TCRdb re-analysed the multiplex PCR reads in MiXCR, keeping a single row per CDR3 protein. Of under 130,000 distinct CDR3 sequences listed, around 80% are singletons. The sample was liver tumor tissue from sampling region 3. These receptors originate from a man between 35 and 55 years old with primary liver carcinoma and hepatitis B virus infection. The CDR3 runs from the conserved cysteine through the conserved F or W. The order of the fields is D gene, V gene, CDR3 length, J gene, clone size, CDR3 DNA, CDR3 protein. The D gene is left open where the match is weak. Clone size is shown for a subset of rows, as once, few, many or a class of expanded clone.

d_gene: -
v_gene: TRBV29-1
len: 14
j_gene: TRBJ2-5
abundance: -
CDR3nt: TGCAGCGTTGGCGGGGTAGGGCTACGTGAGACCCAGTATTTC
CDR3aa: CSVGGVGLRETQYF

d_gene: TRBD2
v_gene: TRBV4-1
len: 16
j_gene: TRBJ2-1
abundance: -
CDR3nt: TGCGCCAGCAGCCAAGCGAGTGGCGGGAGGTTCAATGAGCAGTCCTTC
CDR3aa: CASSQASGGRFNEQSF

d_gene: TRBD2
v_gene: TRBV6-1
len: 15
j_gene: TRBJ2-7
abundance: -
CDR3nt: TGTGCCAGCGCCTGGAAGGCGGGAGAGGTCTACGAGCAGTACTTC
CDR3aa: CASAWKAGEVYEQYF

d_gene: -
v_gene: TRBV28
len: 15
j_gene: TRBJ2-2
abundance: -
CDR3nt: TGTACCAGCAGTCGGACAGAGACTAACACCGGGGAGCTGTTTTTT
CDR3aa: CTSSRTETNTGELFF

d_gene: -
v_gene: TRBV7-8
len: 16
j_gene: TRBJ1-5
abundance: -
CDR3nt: TGTGTCAGGAGCTCGTCAGAGGTGGCGGGCAATCAGCCCCAGCATTTT
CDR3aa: CVRSSSEVAGNQPQHF

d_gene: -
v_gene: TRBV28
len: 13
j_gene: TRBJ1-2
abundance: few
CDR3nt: TGTGCCAGCACCACCGATGGCCATCCCGGCTACACCTTC
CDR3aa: CASTTDGHPGYTF

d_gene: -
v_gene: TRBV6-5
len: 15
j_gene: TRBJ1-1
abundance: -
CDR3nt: TGTGCCAGCAGTTACTCGATGGGGGGCTCCACTGAAACTTTCTTT
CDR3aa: CASSYSMGGSTETFF

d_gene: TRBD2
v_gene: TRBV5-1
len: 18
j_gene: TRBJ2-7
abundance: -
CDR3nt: TGCGCCAGCAGCTTCGGGACTAGCGTAACTGGGGGAACCTACGAGCAGTACTTC
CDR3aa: CASSFGTSVTGGTYEQYF

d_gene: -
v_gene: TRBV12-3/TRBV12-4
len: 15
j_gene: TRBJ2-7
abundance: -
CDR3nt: TGTGCCAGCTGTTTATTGATAGGACTAAAGAACGAGCAATACTTC
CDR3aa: CASCLLIGLKNEQYF

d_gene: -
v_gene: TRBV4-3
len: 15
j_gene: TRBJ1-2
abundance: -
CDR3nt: TGCGCCAGCAGACAAGATCTGGGGGGTCGAGGTGGCTACACCTTC
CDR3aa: CASRQDLGGRGGYTF

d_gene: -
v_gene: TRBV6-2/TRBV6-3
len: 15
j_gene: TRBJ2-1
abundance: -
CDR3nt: TGTGCCAGCAGTTACTCAGGCGGGTCCTACAGTGAGCAGTTCTTT
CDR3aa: CASSYSGGSYSEQFF

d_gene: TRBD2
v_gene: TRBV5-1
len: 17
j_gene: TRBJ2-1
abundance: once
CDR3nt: TGCGCCAGCTGCCGGTCTAGCGGGAGGGTCGCCTACAATGAGCAGTTCTTC
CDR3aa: CASCRSSGRVAYNEQFF

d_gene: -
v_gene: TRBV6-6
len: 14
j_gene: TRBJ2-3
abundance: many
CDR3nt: TGTGCCAGCACCCCGCCTGGGGGCACAGATACGCAGTATTTT
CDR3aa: CASTPPGGTDTQYF

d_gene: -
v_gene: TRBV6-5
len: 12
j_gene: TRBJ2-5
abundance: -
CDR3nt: TGTGTCGGCAGTCCCGACTGGGAGACCCAGTACTTC
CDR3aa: CVGSPDWETQYF

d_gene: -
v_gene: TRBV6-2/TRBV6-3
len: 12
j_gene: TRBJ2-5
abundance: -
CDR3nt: TGTGCCAGCAGTCCCACTGATGAGACCCAGTACTTC
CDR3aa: CASSPTDETQYF

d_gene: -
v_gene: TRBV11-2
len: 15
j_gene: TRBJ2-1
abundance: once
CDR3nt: TGTGCTAGCAGCTTAGTCTTCCTCTCCTACAATGAGCAGTTCTTC
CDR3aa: CASSLVFLSYNEQFF

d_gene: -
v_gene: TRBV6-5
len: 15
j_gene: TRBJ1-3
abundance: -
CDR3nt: TGTGCCACCAGGACGATCACAACCGAGGGAAACTCCATATATTTT
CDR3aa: CATRTITTEGNSIYF

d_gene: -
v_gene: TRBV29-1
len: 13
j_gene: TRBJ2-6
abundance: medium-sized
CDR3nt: TGCAGCGTTGCCCCCTCTGGGGCCAACGTCCTGACTTTC
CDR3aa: CSVAPSGANVLTF

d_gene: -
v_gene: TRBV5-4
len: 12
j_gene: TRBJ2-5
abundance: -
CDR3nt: TGTGCCAGCTGTACTGACCAAGAGACCCAGTACTTC
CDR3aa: CASCTDQETQYF

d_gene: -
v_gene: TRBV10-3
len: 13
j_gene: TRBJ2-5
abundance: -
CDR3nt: TGTGCCGGCAGTCGACAGGTTGAAGAGACCCAGTACTTC
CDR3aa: CAGSRQVEETQYF

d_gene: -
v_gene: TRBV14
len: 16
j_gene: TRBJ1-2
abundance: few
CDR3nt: TGTGCCAGCAGCCAAGCTAACCCCCCGTGGGAAAATGACTACACCTTC
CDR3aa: CASSQANPPWENDYTF

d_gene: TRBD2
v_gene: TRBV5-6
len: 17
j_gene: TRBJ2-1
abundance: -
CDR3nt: TGTACCAGCAGCTTAGTGCCTAGCGGGCCCTCCTACAATGAGCAGTTCTTC
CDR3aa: CTSSLVPSGPSYNEQFF

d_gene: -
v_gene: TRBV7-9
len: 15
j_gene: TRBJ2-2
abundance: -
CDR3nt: TGTGCCAGCAGTCAGTCAACAACGAACACCGGGGAGCAGTTTTTT
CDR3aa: CASSQSTTNTGEQFF

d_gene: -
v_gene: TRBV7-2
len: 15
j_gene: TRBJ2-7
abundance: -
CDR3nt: TGTGCCAGCAACACCCCGACCGGGACCGTCCACGAGCAGAACTTC
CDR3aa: CASNTPTGTVHEQNF

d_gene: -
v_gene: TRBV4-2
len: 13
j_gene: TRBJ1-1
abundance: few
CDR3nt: TGTGCCAGCAGTCAAGATTCCAATGGGAGAGTTTTCTTT
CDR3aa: CASSQDSNGRVFF

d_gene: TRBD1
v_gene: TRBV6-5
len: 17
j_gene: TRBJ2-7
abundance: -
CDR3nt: TGTGCCAGCAGTGGTATGACAGGGGCGACTCGACAATACGAGCAGTACTTC
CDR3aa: CASSGMTGATRQYEQYF

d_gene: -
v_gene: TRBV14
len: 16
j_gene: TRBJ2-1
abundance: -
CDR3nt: TGTGCCAGCGGTGCCGTAGTGGGATGGGTAAACAATGAGCAGTCCTTC
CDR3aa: CASGAVVGWVNNEQSF

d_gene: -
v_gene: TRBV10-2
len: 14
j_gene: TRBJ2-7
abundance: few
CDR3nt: TGCGCCAGTAGTGAGTCCCTCCGGGGAGGCGAGCAGTACTTC
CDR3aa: CASSESLRGGEQYF

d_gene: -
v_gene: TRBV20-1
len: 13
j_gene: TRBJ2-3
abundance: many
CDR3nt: TGCAGTGCTCCGAGAAGGCTAACAGATACGCAGTATTTT
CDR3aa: CSAPRRLTDTQYF

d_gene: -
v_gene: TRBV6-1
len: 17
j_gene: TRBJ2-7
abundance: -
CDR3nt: TGTGCCATCAGTGAAGCCCGGGGGAGACTAGTGGTCTACGAGCAGTACTTC
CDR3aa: CAISEARGRLVVYEQYF

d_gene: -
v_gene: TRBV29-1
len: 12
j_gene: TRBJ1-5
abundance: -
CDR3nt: -
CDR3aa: CSVGAGNQPHHF

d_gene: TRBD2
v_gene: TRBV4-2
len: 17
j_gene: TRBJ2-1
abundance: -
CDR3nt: TGTGCCAGCAGCCAAGAAAGGACTAGCGGGAGTATCTATGAGCAGCTGTTC
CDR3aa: CASSQERTSGSIYEQLF